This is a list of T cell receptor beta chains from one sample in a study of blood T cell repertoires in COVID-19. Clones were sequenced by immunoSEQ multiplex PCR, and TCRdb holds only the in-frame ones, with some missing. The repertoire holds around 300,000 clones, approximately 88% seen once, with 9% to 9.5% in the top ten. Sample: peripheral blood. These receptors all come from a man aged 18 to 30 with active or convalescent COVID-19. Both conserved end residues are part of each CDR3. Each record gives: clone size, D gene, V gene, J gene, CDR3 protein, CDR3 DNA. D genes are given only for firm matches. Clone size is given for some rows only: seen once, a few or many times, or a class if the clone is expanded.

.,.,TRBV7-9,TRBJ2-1,CASSKDIYEQFF,TGTGCCAGCAGCAAAGACATCTATGAGCAGTTCTTC
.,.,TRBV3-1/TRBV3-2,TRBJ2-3,CASSSPLRAGADTQYF,TGTGCCAGCAGCTCCCCGTTGAGGGCAGGCGCAGATACGCAGTATTTT
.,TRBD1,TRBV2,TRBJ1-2,CASSVLVRGRDGYTF,TGTGCCAGCAGTGTTCTCGTCAGGGGGCGCGATGGCTACACCTTC
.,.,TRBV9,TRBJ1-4,CASSVASATNEKLFF,TGTGCCAGCAGCGTAGCTAGTGCAACTAATGAAAAACTGTTTTTT
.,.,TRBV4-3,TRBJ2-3,CASSQIRSDTQYF,TGCGCCAGCAGCCAAATCAGGTCAGATACGCAGTATTTT
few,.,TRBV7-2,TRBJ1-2,CASSLGGWVDNYGYTF,TGTGCCAGCAGCTTAGGGGGCTGGGTTGATAACTATGGCTACACCTTC
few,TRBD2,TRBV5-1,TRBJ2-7,CASSLGPSGTVGEQYF,TGCGCCAGCAGCTTAGGGCCTAGCGGGACTGTGGGCGAGCAGTACTTC
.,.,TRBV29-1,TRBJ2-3,CSVAQVRWDTQYF,TGCAGCGTTGCGCAGGTTCGGTGGGATACGCAGTATTTT
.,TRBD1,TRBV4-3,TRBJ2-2,CASSQSFGTVGPGELFF,TGCGCCAGCAGCCAATCCTTCGGGACAGTGGGACCGGGGGAGCTGTTTTTT
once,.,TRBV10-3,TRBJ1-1,CAISPTGPMNTEAFF,TGTGCCATCAGCCCCACGGGTCCGATGAACACTGAAGCTTTCTTT
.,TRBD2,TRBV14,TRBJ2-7,CASSQEAGLYEQYF,TGTGCCAGCAGCCAAGAAGCGGGACTCTACGAGCAGTACTTC
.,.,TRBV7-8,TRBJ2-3,CASSLKQGRFGTDTQYF,TGTGCCAGCAGCCTCAAACAGGGACGATTTGGCACAGATACGCAGTATTTT
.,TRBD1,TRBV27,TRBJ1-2,CASSPRQGGIFGYTF,TGTGCCAGCAGTCCCAGACAGGGAGGAATCTTCGGCTACACCTTC
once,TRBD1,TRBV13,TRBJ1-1,CASSSYTGQGRTEAFF,TGTGCCAGCAGCTCCTATACTGGACAGGGGCGAACTGAAGCTTTCTTT
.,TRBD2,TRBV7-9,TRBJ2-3,CASSRLAGESTVTQYF,TGTGCCAGCAGTCGACTAGCGGGGGAGAGCACAGTTACGCAGTATTTT
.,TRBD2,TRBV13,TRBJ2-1,CASSLERGGRNEQFF,TGTGCCAGCAGCTTGGAACGGGGGGGCCGCAATGAGCAGTTCTTC
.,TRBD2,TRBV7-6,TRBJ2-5,CASSSRTSGGAFETQYF,TGTGCCAGCAGCTCAAGGACTAGCGGGGGGGCCTTCGAGACCCAGTACTTC
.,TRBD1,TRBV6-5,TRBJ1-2,CASRGGTGTRYGYTF,TGTGCCAGCAGGGGCGGGACAGGGACGCGCTATGGCTACACCTTC
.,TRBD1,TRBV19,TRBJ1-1,CASSGDRSEAFF,TGTGCCAGTAGTGGGGACAGGTCTGAAGCTTTCTTT
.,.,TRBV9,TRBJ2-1,CASSVEGGVGNEQFF,TGTGCCAGCAGCGTAGAAGGGGGGGTCGGCAATGAGCAGTTCTTC
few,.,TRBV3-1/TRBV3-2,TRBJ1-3,CASAPSSGNTIYF,TGTGCCAGCGCCCCCAGCTCTGGAAACACCATATATTTT
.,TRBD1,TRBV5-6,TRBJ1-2,CASSRTGGYGYTF,TGTGCCAGCAGTCGGACAGGGGGCTATGGCTACACCTTC
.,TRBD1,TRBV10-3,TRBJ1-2,CAISADRGNYGYTF,TGTGCCATCAGTGCCGACAGGGGAAATTATGGCTACACCTTC
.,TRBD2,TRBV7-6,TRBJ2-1,CASTPASGAYNEQFF,TGTGCCAGCACCCCGGCTAGCGGGGCCTACAATGAGCAGTTCTTC
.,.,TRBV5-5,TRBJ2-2,CASSYPGGSNTGELFF,TGTGCCAGCAGTTACCCTGGGGGGTCGAACACCGGGGAGCTGTTTTTT
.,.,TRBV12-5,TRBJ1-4,CASGLTATNEKLFF,TGTGCTAGTGGTTTAACTGCAACTAATGAAAAACTGTTTTTT
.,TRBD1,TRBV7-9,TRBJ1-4,CASRPGTVNEKLFF,TGTGCCAGCAGGCCCGGGACAGTGAATGAAAAACTGTTTTTT
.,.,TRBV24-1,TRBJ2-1,CATSGAGYNEQFF,TGTGCCACCAGTGGGGCCGGCTACAATGAGCAGTTCTTC
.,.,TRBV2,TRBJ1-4,CATGGGFNEKLFF,TGTGCCACCGGCGGGGGGTTCAATGAAAAACTGTTTTTT
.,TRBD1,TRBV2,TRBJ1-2,CASSEAGTGVFGYTF,TGTGCCAGCAGTGAAGCTGGGACAGGGGTCTTTGGCTACACCTTC
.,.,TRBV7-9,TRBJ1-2,CASSSGGWDINYGYTF,TGTGCCAGCAGCTCAGGCGGGTGGGATATTAACTATGGCTACACCTTC
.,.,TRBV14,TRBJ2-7,CASSSRGYGSSSYEQYF,TGTGCCAGCAGCTCAAGAGGATATGGGAGTAGCTCCTACGAGCAGTACTTC